This TCR beta chain was identified in a study of CD8+ T cells in alopecia areata (dated by TCRdb to 2017 to 2018). As for the study more broadly: Treated patients were enrolled in an open-label pilot trial of oral tofacitinib at 5 to 10 mg twice daily for moderate-to-severe alopecia areata. Patients on tofacitinib were biopsied at baseline and after 4 and 24 weeks of treatment, and several of the patients also had a later scalp biopsy. Scalp clonality was compared across normal scalp (n=4), patchy alopecia areata scalp (n=8), and alopecia totalis/universalis scalp (n=8). In treated patients, disease severity was measured using the SALT score, which gives the percentage of scalp surface area affected. In humans, TCRbeta sequencing was performed on scalp tissue and on sorted CD4+ and CD8+ peripheral blood T cells from healthy controls and from patients with patchy or totalis/universalis alopecia areata. Patients received tofacitinib for 6 to 18 months and were then followed off drug for 6 months to check for delayed response and recurrence. TCRbeta CDR3 regions were amplified by immunoSEQ multiplex PCR with 35 Vbeta forward and 13 Jbeta reverse primers. The study used high-throughput TCRbeta sequencing to examine T cell clonal expansion in alopecia areata, in both the C3H/HeJ mouse model and human patients. RNA was extracted with the PAXgene miRNA kit for fixed scalp, the miRNeasy kit for PBMCs, and the RNeasy kit for mouse skin. General conclusions and limits of the study: Shared TCR sequences between patients were less evident than in mice, which may be partly attributable to HLA diversity in the patient population. Resident alphabeta T cells in normal human skin are also sequenced, complicating scalp TCR repertoire analysis, unlike mouse skin dominated by gammadelta T cells. Lesional scalp, especially in alopecia totalis/universalis, showed higher clonality and more expanded CD8+ clones than normal scalp, suggesting antigenic drive. Scalp clonality and the number of expanded CD8+ clones among the top 100 scalp clones were significantly decreased by tofacitinib. Because the treated cohort was small and included a single nonresponder, larger studies are needed to assess links between baseline CD8+ expansion and response. Many expanded lesional clones were found to persist in scalp and blood during tofacitinib treatment, and relapse after treatment cessation may be partly explained by this persistence.

In this sample, this clone turned up once. Its antigen specificity is not known. No base qualities exist here, and no much larger clone lies one base off it. The time point tag for this specimen amounts to: more than 3 weeks on oral tofacitinib. What the treatment or condition label conveys for this sample: oral pan-JAK inhibitor, 5-10 mg twice daily. Lesional scalp punch biopsies and peripheral blood were obtained from alopecia areata patients. After PBMCs were isolated by density centrifugation and stained for CD3, CD4 and CD8, a FACSAria was used to sort CD4+ and CD8+ T cells. Library preparation was by the immunoSEQ multiplex PCR assay. For TCR sequencing, RNA was extracted from every sample and reverse transcribed into cDNA to serve as template. First-strand cDNA was synthesized using SuperScript III with a 2:1 mix of oligo-dT and random hexamers. Amplification bias was assessed with a synthetic immune receptor repertoire, and residual bias was removed computationally. The authors' analysis ran thus. Raw reads were preprocessed for error removal, and CDR3 was defined according to IMGT conventions as running from the conserved cysteine to phenylalanine. Clonality was computed as 1 minus the Shannon entropy, with the entropy normalized by log2 of the number of productive unique TCRs. Scalp TCRbeta sequences were cross-referenced with sorted blood CD4 and CD8 repertoires so that the CD4 or CD8 identity of scalp clones could be inferred. Imported from immuneACCESS, the table was reduced by TCRdb to in-frame sequences with V and J called. These copies leave out some clones; in studies compared against another copy, an unresolved V gene accounts for under half, and the cause of the remainder is not known. D and trimming come from the DNA, and the V and J calls and clone size come from that table. This sample gives about 210,000 clones in total; over 60% of them show up just once. The ten largest make up 4% to 5% of the sample.

This receptor was identified in a human donor with alopecia areata. The source material was CD4+ T cells sorted from blood, sampled at week 4, from a patient treated with tofacitinib.

The DNA sequence follows: TGTGCCAGCAGCGCCCTGACAAACACCGGGGAGCTGTTTTTT. The resulting protein is CASSALTNTGELFF. Rearrangement joined TRBV9 to TRBJ2-2; the D gene is unclear. The germline V gene yields SGDLS for CDR1 and YYNGEE for CDR2. The CDR3 has 14 amino acids, counting the end cysteine and phenylalanine. Just the 42-base CDR3 DNA is kept, in frame starting at base 1. V is cut by 3 bases and J by 2 bases, and the space between the germline ends is 8 bases.